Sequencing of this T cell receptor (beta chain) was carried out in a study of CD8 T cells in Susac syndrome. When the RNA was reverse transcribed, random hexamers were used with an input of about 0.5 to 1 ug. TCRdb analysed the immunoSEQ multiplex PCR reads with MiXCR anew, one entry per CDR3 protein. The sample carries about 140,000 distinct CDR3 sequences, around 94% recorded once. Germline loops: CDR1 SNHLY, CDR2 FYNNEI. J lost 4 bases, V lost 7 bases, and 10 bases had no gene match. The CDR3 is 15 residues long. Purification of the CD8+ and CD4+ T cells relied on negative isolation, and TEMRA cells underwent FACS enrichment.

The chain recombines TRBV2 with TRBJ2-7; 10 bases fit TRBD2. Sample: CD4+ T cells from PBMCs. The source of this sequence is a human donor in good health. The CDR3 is CASIPEREGRYEQYF. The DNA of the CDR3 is TGTGCCAGCATCCCGGAGCGGGAGGGCCGGTACGAGCAGTACTTC. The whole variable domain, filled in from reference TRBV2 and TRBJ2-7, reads EPEVTQTPSHQVTQMGQEVILRCVPISNHLYFYWYRQILGQKVEFLVSFYNNEISEKSEIFDDQFSVERPDGSNFTLKIRSTKLEDSAMYFCASIPEREGRYEQYFGPGTRLTVT.